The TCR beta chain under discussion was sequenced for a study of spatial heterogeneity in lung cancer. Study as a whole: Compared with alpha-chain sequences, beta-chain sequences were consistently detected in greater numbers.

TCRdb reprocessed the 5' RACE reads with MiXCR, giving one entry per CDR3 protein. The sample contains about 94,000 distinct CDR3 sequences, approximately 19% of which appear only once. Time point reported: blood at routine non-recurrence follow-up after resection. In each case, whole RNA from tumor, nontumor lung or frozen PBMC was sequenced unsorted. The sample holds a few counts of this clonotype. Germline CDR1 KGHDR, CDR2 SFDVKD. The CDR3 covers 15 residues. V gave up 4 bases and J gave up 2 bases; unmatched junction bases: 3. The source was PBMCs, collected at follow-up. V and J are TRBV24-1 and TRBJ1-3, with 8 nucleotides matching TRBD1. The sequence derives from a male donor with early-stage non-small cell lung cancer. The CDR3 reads CATSDSTGAGNTIYF. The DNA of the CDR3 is TGTGCCACCAGTGACTCGACAGGGGCTGGAAACACCATATATTTT.